Below are 32 T cell receptor beta chains sequenced from a single sample in a study of cytomegalovirus exposure and HLA in healthy donors. PCR amplification relied on 60 Vbeta primers (plus 13 Jbeta primers). Generated by immunoSEQ multiplex PCR, the TCRdb table keeps only in-frame clones and is missing some. Of some 120,000 clones listed, less than 90% are singletons. The sequencing input was PBMCs. The source of these receptors is a man aged 18 to 30 in good health and CMV-seropositive.

Remarks on this clone: This sample also contains other DNA sequences that code for the same CDR3. The chain couples TRBV7-9 to TRBJ1-4, with a tentative D call TRBD1 (5 bases). The CDR3 runs 15 residues. V was clipped by 5 bases and J by 0 bases, with 10 bases between them. Germline lookup yields CDR1 SEHNR and CDR2 FQNEAQ (reference sequence). The CDR3 spells CASSPGTATNEKLFF. The DNA of the CDR3 is TGTGCCAGCAGCCCGGGGACTGCAACTAATGAAAAACTGTTTTTT.

This chain links TRBV6-5 with TRBJ1-2; 8 nucleotides match TRBD1. This CDR3 region has 14 residues. CDR1 and CDR2 (germline): MNHEY, SVGAGI. V shed 8 bases, J shed 1 base, and the junction held 6 bases outside the gene matches. This CDR3 reads CASALDRDNYGYTF. Here the CDR3 DNA reads TGTGCCAGCGCCCTGGACAGGGATAACTATGGCTACACCTTC.

The chain recombines TRBV2 with TRBJ1-1; no definite D call. CDR1 and CDR2 from the germline V gene are SNHLY and FYNNEI. The CDR3 has 16 residues. Trimming shortened V by 6 bases and J by 1 base, and 18 bases separated the two germline ends. In DNA form, the CDR3 reads TGTGCCAGCAGCGGCGGAGGCAGCAGGACGAACACTGAAGCTTTCTTT. This gives the protein CASSGGGSRTNTEAFF. Filled out from reference TRBV2 and TRBJ1-1, the complete variable domain reads EPEVTQTPSHQVTQMGQEVILRCVPISNHLYFYWYRQILGQKVEFLVSFYNNEISEKSEIFDDQFSVERPDGSNFTLKIRSTKLEDSAMYFCASSGGGSRTNTEAFFGQGTRLTVV.

The chain combines TRBV6-4 with TRBJ1-2; TRBD1 matches 7 bases. Per germline, CDR1 MRHNA and CDR2 SNTAGT. The CDR3 extends over 13 amino acids. The ends lost 6 bases at V and 6 bases at J; junction bases unmatched: 7. The CDR3 coding sequence is TGTGCCAGCAGCCAGACAGGGTTTGATGGCTACACCTTC. This encodes CASSQTGFDGYTF.

The V call is TRBV11-3, the J call TRBJ1-1, with D tentatively TRBD1 (6 bases). The germline V gene has CDR1 SGHNT and CDR2 YENEEA. The CDR3 contains 13 residues. Between the trimmed V and J ends, which lost 1 base and 12 bases, there was a span of 15 bases. The DNA of the CDR3 is TGTGCCAGCAGCTTAGTTCCGTCAGGGGAAACTTTCTTT. This translates into CASSLVPSGETFF. Full variable domain (rest looked up from reference TRBV11-3 and TRBJ1-1): EAGVVQSPRYKIIEKKQPVAFWCNPISGHNTLYWYLQNLGQGPELLIRYENEEAVDDSQLPKDRFSAERLKGVDSTLKIQPAELGDSAVYLCASSLVPSGETFFGQGTRLTVV.

J is TRBJ2-2 and V is TRBV7-9, with 10 bases lining up with TRBD2. V was pared by 5 bases and J by 6 bases, with 6 bases of the junction left unmatched. In germline, CDR1 is SEHNR, CDR2 FQNEAQ (reference sequence). The CDR3 runs 15 residues. The CDR3 DNA is TGTGCCAGCAGCCAAGGCGGGACTAGCGCCGGGGAGCTGTTTTTT. This sequence encodes CASSQGGTSAGELFF.

The count of this clone is one. This chain joins TRBV5-4 and TRBJ1-1; perhaps TRBD1 as D (5 bases). This CDR3 is built from 15 residues. Germline V lookup: CDR1 SGHNT, CDR2 YYREEE (reference sequence). Trimming took 0 bases from V and 3 from J, leaving 12 bases between them. The CDR3 loop is CASSLGTLGYTEAFF. The CDR3 DNA sequence: TGTGCCAGCAGCTTGGGGACACTCGGCTACACTGAAGCTTTCTTT. The variable domain in full, completed from reference TRBV5-4 and TRBJ1-1, reads ETGVTQSPTHLIKTRGQQVTLRCSSQSGHNTVSWYQQALGQGPQFIFQYYREEENGRGNFPPRFSGLQFPNYSSELNVNALELDDSALYLCASSLGTLGYTEAFFGQGTRLTVV.

The rearrangement links TRBV6-4 to TRBJ2-1; 10 nucleotides match TRBD2. CDR3 length: 18 amino acids. V was clipped by 4 bases and J by 1 base; unmatched bases: 10. Germline V lookup: CDR1 MRHNA, CDR2 SNTAGT. The CDR3 spells CASSVASGGARSYNEQFF. In DNA, the CDR3 is TGTGCCAGCAGTGTGGCCAGCGGGGGGGCCCGGTCCTACAATGAGCAGTTCTTC.

The genes are TRBV5-1 and TRBJ2-3, with 7 bases fitting TRBD2. Germline CDR1 is SGHRS and CDR2 is YFSETQ. The CDR3 length is 20 residues. The ends lost 5 bases at V and 0 bases at J; junction bases unmatched: 21. CDR3 residues: CASRGSQAPLTSESTDTQYF. CDR3 coding DNA: TGCGCCAGCAGGGGGAGTCAGGCACCTTTAACTAGCGAAAGCACAGATACGCAGTATTTT.

V and J are TRBV11-2 and TRBJ2-5, with 7 bases lining up with TRBD1. CDR3 size: 16 residues. J gave up 4 bases and V 2 bases, and 10 bases lay outside the gene matches. The germline V gene encodes CDR1 SGHAT and CDR2 FQNNGV. CDR3 region: CASSLLWGTAGETQYF. The CDR3 nucleotides read TGTGCCAGCAGCTTATTGTGGGGGACAGCAGGAGAGACCCAGTACTTC.

The CDR3 here is CASSQDPSYEKLFF. For the CDR3, the DNA is TGTGCCAGCAGCCAAGATCCAAGCTATGAAAAACTGTTTTTT. This chain links TRBV4-2 with TRBJ1-4; D uncertain. Trimming stripped 0 bases from V and 6 bases from J, with 8 bases between. CDR3 size: 14 residues. Germline V gene sequence: CDR1 LGHNA, CDR2 YNFKEQ.

The chain recombines TRBV14 with TRBJ2-7; TRBD2 is a possible D gene (5 bases). CDR1 and CDR2 from the germline V gene are SGHDN and FVKESK. The CDR3 runs to 15 residues. V gave up 4 bases and J gave up 7 bases, with 20 bases separating them. The CDR3 loop reads CASSPSGVPLEEQYF. The CDR3 DNA is TGTGCCAGCAGCCCTTCCGGGGTCCCACTCGAGGAGCAGTACTTC. Drawing the rest from reference TRBV14 and TRBJ2-7, the complete variable domain is EAGVTQFPSHSVIEKGQTVTLRCDPISGHDNLYWYRRVMGKEIKFLLHFVKESKQDESGMPNNRFLAERTGGTYSTLKVQPAELEDSGVYFCASSPSGVPLEEQYFGPGTRLTVT.

The J gene is TRBJ1-2, the V gene TRBV10-3, with D possibly TRBD1 on 5 matching bases. This CDR3 is built from 19 residues. Per the germline V gene, CDR1 is ENHRY and CDR2 is SYGVKD. Trimming left V 3 bases short and J 0 bases short, with 23 bases between. The CDR3 coding sequence is TGTGCCATCAGTGAAGTTCCGGGGACTTGGGGATCCTCTAACTATGGCTACACCTTC. Its protein is CAISEVPGTWGSSNYGYTF.

This chain connects TRBV14 to TRBJ1-5; D gene uncertain. Germline CDR1 is SGHDN and CDR2 is FVKESK. The CDR3 is 17 residues long. The V end was cut by 0 bases, the J end by 0 bases, with 12 bases between. The CDR3 region is CASSQDRPSYSNQPQHF. The CDR3 DNA reads as TGTGCCAGCAGCCAAGATCGCCCGAGCTATAGCAATCAGCCCCAGCATTTT.

The chain couples TRBV6-6 to TRBJ2-5; D is perhaps TRBD1 (6 bases). The J call may be mistaken, given a closer DNA end match to TRBJ2-7. The CDR3 is 14 residues long. Germline V gene sequence: CDR1 MNHNY, CDR2 SVGAGI (reference sequence). CDR3 DNA sequence: TGTGCCAGCAGTTACAACAGGGTGACCTACGAGCAGTACTTC. Translated, it gives CASSYNRVTYEQYF.

The CDR3 protein is CASSLALGLLSGANVLTF. CDR3 nucleotide sequence: TGTGCCAGCAGCTTAGCGCTGGGACTCCTCTCTGGGGCCAACGTCCTGACTTTC. This chain links TRBV7-9 with TRBJ2-6, with D tentatively TRBD2 (6 bases). CDR3 length: 18 residues. Germline V gives CDR1 SEHNR, CDR2 FQNEAQ (reference sequence). Trimming took off 0 bases at V and 0 bases at J, with 12 bases between the two ends.

This chain joins TRBV4-1 and TRBJ1-3; 8 nucleotides agree with TRBD1. The CDR3 has 16 amino acids. The V and J ends lost 1 base and 2 bases, in that order; junction bases with no gene match: 4. CDR1 and CDR2 (germline): MGHRA, YSYEKL. The DNA of the CDR3 is TGCGCCAGCAGCCAAGTTACAGGGGGAACTGGAAACACCATATATTTT. Residues: CASSQVTGGTGNTIYF.

The chain joins TRBV5-1 to TRBJ2-2; 15 nucleotides agree with TRBD2. The CDR3 contains 19 residues. Germline CDR1 SGHRS, CDR2 YFSETQ. V lost 4 bases to trimming and J lost 0 bases; unmatched junction nucleotides: 7. The CDR3 coding sequence is TGCGCCAGCAGCCGAGGGACTAGCGGGGGGCCCGCGAACACCGGGGAGCTGTTTTTT. This gives the protein CASSRGTSGGPANTGELFF.

CDR3 coding DNA: TGTGGCGTACGGGGGTTGGGCACAGATACGCAGTATTTT. Amino acids: CGVRGLGTDTQYF. V is TRBV27 and J is TRBJ2-3, with D perhaps TRBD2 (6 bases). There are 13 residues in the CDR3. Germline V CDR1 and CDR2: MNHEY, SMNVEV (reference sequence).

This clone was observed a single time. The chain links TRBV4-1 to TRBJ1-5; 9 bases are shared with TRBD1. Germline-derived CDR1 and CDR2 are MGHRA and YSYEKL. Trimming took 4 bases from V and 4 from J; bases not matched to a gene: 5. The CDR3 spans 15 residues. The CDR3 loop is CASSRLGQGNQPQHF. For the CDR3, the DNA is TGCGCCAGCAGCCGCCTCGGACAGGGGAATCAGCCCCAGCATTTT.

This sequence joins TRBV6-1 and TRBJ2-1, with TRBD1 identical over 12 bases. V lost 3 bases to trimming and J lost 5 bases; unmatched junction nucleotides: 5. This CDR3 has 16 amino acids. CDR1 and CDR2 (germline): MNHNS, SASEGT. In DNA form, the CDR3 reads TGTGCCAGCAGTGATCGTGGGACAGGGGGCAACAATGAGCAGTTCTTC. Translating it yields CASSDRGTGGNNEQFF.

The chain carries TRBV7-3 and TRBJ2-1; a possible D gene is TRBD1 (6 bases). The V end was cut by 4 bases, the J end by 10 bases, with 8 bases between. Germline V CDR1 and CDR2: SGHTA, FQGTGA. CDR3 size: 11 residues. CDR3 coding DNA: TGTGCCAGCAGCTCAGGGGACGAGCAGTTCTTC. Residues: CASSSGDEQFF. Filled out from reference TRBV7-3 and TRBJ2-1, the complete variable domain reads GAGVSQTPSNKVTEKGKYVELRCDPISGHTALYWYRQSLGQGPEFLIYFQGTGAADDSGLPNDRFFAVRPEGSVSTLKIQRTERGDSAVYLCASSSGDEQFFGPGTRLTVL.

Regarding this clone: One end of the junction varies from germline; a read error may be responsible. This chain links TRBV7-9 with TRBJ1-1; D remains unclear. CDR1 SEHNR and CDR2 FQNEAQ come from the germline V gene (reference sequence). The length of the CDR3 is 11 residues. The CDR3 sequence: CASSVNSEAFF. The CDR3 region has the DNA TGTGCCAGCAGCGTCAACAGTGAAGCTTTCTTT.

CDR3 residues: CASNYWTVQETQYF. The CDR3 DNA follows: TGTGCCAGCAACTATTGGACAGTCCAAGAGACCCAGTACTTC. The chain is built from TRBV7-8 and TRBJ2-5; maybe TRBD1 (6 bases). This CDR3 is 14 amino acids long. Per germline, CDR1 SGHVS and CDR2 FQNEAQ. Trimming pared 7 bases from V and 1 base from J, leaving 13 bases between.

The chain joins TRBV9 to TRBJ2-3; 8 bases fit TRBD1. This CDR3 has 17 amino acids. Unmatched junction bases numbered 13, after V lost 3 bases and J lost 4 bases. Per the germline V gene, CDR1 is SGDLS and CDR2 is YYNGEE. CDR3 amino acids: CASSAPRAGGAADTQYF. The CDR3 region has the DNA TGTGCCAGCAGCGCACCGAGGGCAGGGGGCGCCGCAGATACGCAGTATTTT.

The chain links TRBV7-9 to TRBJ2-2; 7 positions agree with TRBD1. V lost 6 bases and J lost 4; bases outside the gene matches: 5. The germline V gene encodes CDR1 SEHNR and CDR2 FQNEAQ (reference sequence). The length of the CDR3 is 14 residues. The CDR3 spells CASRSTGPTGELFF. The CDR3 DNA reads TGTGCCAGCAGGTCGACAGGGCCCACCGGGGAGCTGTTTTTT.

The rearrangement uses TRBV7-6 and TRBJ2-2, with 12 bases matching TRBD1. This CDR3 region has 16 residues. Per germline, CDR1 SGHVS and CDR2 FNYEAQ. The trim removed 5 bases at V and 7 bases at J, leaving 8 bases unmatched. DNA for the CDR3: TGTGCCAGCAGCATCGGGACAGGGGGCGGAATCGGGGAGCTGTTTTTT. This gives the protein CASSIGTGGGIGELFF.

CDR3 DNA sequence: TGCGCCAGCAGCCAGAGCGGGGCCTCCTACGAGCAGTACTTC. Translation: CASSQSGASYEQYF. V and J are TRBV5-1 and TRBJ2-7, with TRBD2 matching 7 bases. Germline CDR1 is SGHRS and CDR2 is YFSETQ. With 4 bases clipped from V and 0 bases from J, the junction kept 4 bases outside the gene matches. This CDR3 spans 14 amino acids.

This chain links TRBV29-1 with TRBJ1-2; D is perhaps TRBD1 (5 bases). The germline V gene has CDR1 SQVTM and CDR2 ANQGSEA. Trimming cost V 4 bases and J 8 bases, with 14 bases left between them. The length of the CDR3 is 12 residues. The CDR3 loop reads CSVVGWQGGYTF. In DNA form, the CDR3 reads TGCAGCGTTGTCGGGTGGCAGGGCGGCTACACCTTC.

This sequence joins TRBV7-8 and TRBJ1-6; the D gene is possibly TRBD1 (6 bases). V gave up 0 bases and J gave up 14 bases, with 26 bases separating them. The CDR3 is 18 amino acids. CDR1 is SGHVS, CDR2 FQNEAQ, per germline. CDR3 sequence: CASSLAGYRDTKIRTLHF. In DNA, the CDR3 is TGTGCCAGCAGCTTAGCGGGATACCGGGACACTAAGATACGCACCCTCCACTTT.

The rearrangement joins TRBV14 to TRBJ2-2; D remains ambiguous. The CDR3 has 13 amino acids. CDR1 is SGHDN, CDR2 FVKESK, per germline. V dropped 3 bases and J dropped 7 bases, with 9 bases sitting between them. The CDR3, as DNA: TGTGCCAGCAGCCAGATCTACCTCGGGGAGCTGTTTTTT. It is translated as CASSQIYLGELFF.

This chain links TRBV19 with TRBJ2-5, with 13 bases identical to TRBD2. The V and J ends lost 8 bases and 6 bases, in that order; junction bases with no gene match: 9. The germline CDR1 and CDR2 sequences are LNHDA and SQIVND (reference sequence). The length of the CDR3 is 15 residues. The CDR3 DNA follows: TGTGCCAGTCGGCCGACTAGCGGGGGGCAAAAGACCCAGTACTTC. Protein product: CASRPTSGGQKTQYF.